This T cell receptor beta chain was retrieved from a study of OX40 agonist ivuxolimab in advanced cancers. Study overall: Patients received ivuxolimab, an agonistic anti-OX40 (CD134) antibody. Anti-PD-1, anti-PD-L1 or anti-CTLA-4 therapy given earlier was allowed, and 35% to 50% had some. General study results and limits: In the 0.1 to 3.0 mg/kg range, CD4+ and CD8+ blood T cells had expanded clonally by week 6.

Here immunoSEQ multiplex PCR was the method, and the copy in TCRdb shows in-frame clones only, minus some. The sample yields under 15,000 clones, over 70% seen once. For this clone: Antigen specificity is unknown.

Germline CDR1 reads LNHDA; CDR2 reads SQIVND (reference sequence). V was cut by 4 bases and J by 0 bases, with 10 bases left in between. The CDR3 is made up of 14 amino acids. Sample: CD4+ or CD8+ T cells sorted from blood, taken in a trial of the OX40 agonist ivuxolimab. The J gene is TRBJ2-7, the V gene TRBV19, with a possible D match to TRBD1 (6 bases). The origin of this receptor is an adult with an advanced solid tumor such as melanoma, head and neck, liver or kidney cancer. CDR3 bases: TGTGCCAGTAGTACCCGGACAGACTCCTACGAGCAGTACTTC. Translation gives CASSTRTDSYEQYF.